Below are 32 T cell receptor beta chains sequenced from a single sample in a study of CD8+ T cells in alopecia areata. Stated treatment: oral pan-JAK inhibitor, 5-10 mg twice daily. Sequencing used cDNA as its template, made by extracting RNA and reverse transcribing it. Profiling relied on immunoSEQ multiplex PCR, and the TCRdb table lists in-frame clones only, not all of them. The sample lists about 140,000 clones, about 59% seen once, with 15% in the top ten. This sample comprised CD8+ T cells sorted from blood, obtained at week 4, from a patient treated with tofacitinib. The receptors were gathered from a human donor with alopecia areata.

This clone appeared a few times. The chain combines TRBV30 with TRBJ1-1, with 9 nucleotides matching TRBD1. Trimming took 5 bases from V and 1 from J; bases not matched to a gene: 2. The germline V gene has CDR1 GTSNPN and CDR2 SVGIG (reference sequence). This CDR3 region has 13 residues. The CDR3 nucleotides are TGTGCCTGGGGGACAGGGCCGAACACTGAAGCTTTCTTT. Translation: CAWGTGPNTEAFF.

This clone was recorded many times. The rearrangement uses TRBV10-3 and TRBJ2-7; 8 nucleotides align to TRBD1. The CDR3 has 12 residues. CDR1 is ENHRY, CDR2 SYGVKD, per germline. With 8 bases clipped from V and 5 bases from J, the junction kept 5 bases outside the gene matches. This CDR3 reads CAIGTGGNEQYF. DNA for the CDR3: TGTGCCATCGGGACAGGCGGGAACGAGCAGTACTTC.

The table lists this clone with a few counts. The chain carries TRBV4-1 and TRBJ2-7; 9 bases agree with TRBD1. Germline assignment: CDR1 MGHRA and CDR2 YSYEKL. V gave up 0 bases and J gave up 3 bases; unmatched junction bases: 0. The CDR3 totals 14 residues. CDR3 amino acids: CASSQEGQGYEQYF. Written as DNA, the CDR3 is TGCGCCAGCAGCCAAGAGGGACAGGGCTACGAGCAGTACTTC.

The sample holds a few counts of this clone. V is TRBV6-5 and J is TRBJ2-2, with D perhaps TRBD2 (5 bases). This CDR3 is 15 amino acids long. V lost 4 bases and J lost 0, with 9 bases in between. Germline-derived CDR1 and CDR2 are MNHEY and SVGAGI. The CDR3 sequence: CASSWETANTGELFF. The CDR3 region has the DNA TGTGCCAGCAGTTGGGAGACCGCGAACACCGGGGAGCTGTTTTTT.

This clone was observed a few times. This chain uses TRBV7-9 with TRBJ2-1; no reliable D call. The CDR3 covers 12 residues. Trimming shortened V by 6 bases and J by 2 bases, and 5 bases separated the two germline ends. From germline, CDR1 is SEHNR and CDR2 FQNEAQ (reference sequence). The CDR3 sequence: CASRGAYNEQFF. CDR3 DNA: TGTGCCAGCAGAGGAGCCTACAATGAGCAGTTCTTC.

Comments on this clone: At one end, the junction sequence differs from germline, possibly due to a read error. V usage is TRBV30 and J usage is TRBJ2-3, with TRBD2 identical over 12 bases. Germline lookup yields CDR1 GTSNPN and CDR2 SVGIG (reference sequence). This CDR3 has 14 residues. The CDR3 DNA reads as TGTGCCAGGAGCCTAGCGGGGGGGCCAGATACGCAGTATTTT. Translation gives CARSLAGGPDTQYF. Using reference TRBV30 and TRBJ2-3 for the parts outside the CDR3, the full variable domain is SQTIHQWPATLVQPVGSPLSLECTVEGTSNPNLYWYRQAAGRGLQLLFYSVGIGQISSEVPQNLSASRPQDRQFILSSKKLLLSDSGFYLCARSLAGGPDTQYFGPGTRLTVL.

The table lists this clone with a few counts. The J gene is TRBJ2-2, the V gene TRBV7-9; D gene ambiguous. Germline lookup yields CDR1 SEHNR and CDR2 FQNEAQ (reference sequence). The CDR3 loop spans 12 amino acids. The germline V and J ends were trimmed by 10 bases and 5 bases, with 11 bases remaining between them. CDR3 coding DNA: TGTGCCACAAAAGGGAATACCGGGGAGCTGTTTTTT. This encodes CATKGNTGELFF.

The chain combines TRBV5-6 with TRBJ2-7; D is uncertain. Trimming shortened V by 4 bases and J by 0 bases, and 2 bases separated the two germline ends. Germline V gene sequence: CDR1 SGHDT, CDR2 YYEEEE. The CDR3 consists of 11 residues. CDR3 bases: TGTGCCAGCAGCACCTCCTACGAGCAGTACTTC. It codes for CASSTSYEQYF. Full variable domain (rest looked up from reference TRBV5-6 and TRBJ2-7): DAGVTQSPTHLIKTRGQQVTLRCSPKSGHDTVSWYQQALGQGPQFIFQYYEEEERQRGNFPDRFSGHQFPNYSSELNVNALLLGDSALYLCASSTSYEQYFGPGTRLTVT.

The chain is built from TRBV5-6 and TRBJ2-2; D gene unclear. CDR3 length: 13 residues. Trimming took 3 bases from V and 5 from J, leaving 8 bases between them. Germline V lookup: CDR1 SGHDT, CDR2 YYEEEE. The CDR3 coding sequence is TGTGCCAGCAGCTGGACGGCGACCGGGGAGCTGTTTTTT. This encodes CASSWTATGELFF.

This clone was detected only a few times. This chain joins TRBV29-1 and TRBJ1-1; 9 nucleotides align to TRBD1. CDR1 and CDR2 from the germline V gene are SQVTM and ANQGSEA. CDR3 length: 13 amino acids. Germline trimming cut 6 bases from V and 0 bases from J; bases unmatched to any gene: 2. The CDR3 region is CSVDRGMNTEAFF. CDR3 nucleotide sequence: TGCAGCGTCGACAGGGGGATGAACACTGAAGCTTTCTTT.

This chain uses TRBV11-2 with TRBJ2-1; D call uncertain. Trimming shortened V by 2 bases and J by 2 bases, and 7 bases separated the two germline ends. The CDR3 is made up of 14 amino acids. Germline loops: CDR1 SGHAT, CDR2 FQNNGV. Here the CDR3 reads CASSLSSPYNEQFF. The CDR3 nucleotides read TGTGCCAGCAGCTTAAGTAGCCCCTACAATGAGCAGTTCTTC.

The rearrangement uses TRBV29-1 and TRBJ2-7; D may correspond to TRBD1 or TRBD2 (5 bases each). The CDR3 consists of 13 residues. Trimming took off 7 bases at V and 0 bases at J, with 13 bases between the two ends. Germline V gene data show CDR1 as SQVTM and CDR2 as ANQGSEA. CDR3 loop: CSAYGGSSYEQYF. CDR3 bases: TGCAGCGCTTATGGGGGAAGCTCCTACGAGCAGTACTTC.

This chain joins TRBV5-4 and TRBJ2-1; 8 bases match TRBD1. Germline assignment: CDR1 SGHNT and CDR2 YYREEE (reference sequence). The CDR3 runs 15 residues. J lost 8 bases, V lost 0 bases, and 7 bases had no gene match. The CDR3 region has the DNA TGTGCCAGCAGCTTGGAGACAGGGGCCCTAGATGAGCAGTTCTTC. Translated, it gives CASSLETGALDEQFF.

The sample holds a few counts of this clone. This chain uses TRBV5-1 with TRBJ2-5; 7 bases map to TRBD1. There are 15 residues in the CDR3. CDR1 SGHRS and CDR2 YFSETQ come from the germline V gene. J gave up 1 base and V 1 base, and 4 bases lay outside the gene matches. In DNA, the CDR3 is TGCGCCAGCAGCTTGAGGGGGCGCGCCCAAGAGACCCAGTACTTC. Translated, it gives CASSLRGRAQETQYF.

V usage is TRBV30 and J usage is TRBJ1-1; D might be TRBD1 (6 bases). The length of the CDR3 is 14 residues. Looked up from germline, CDR1 is GTSNPN and CDR2 is SVGIG (reference sequence). V lost 5 bases to trimming and J lost 4 bases, with 17 bases between them. Here the CDR3 reads CAWVFPGGGTEAFF. The CDR3 DNA reads TGTGCCTGGGTCTTTCCCGGAGGGGGCACTGAAGCTTTCTTT. Variable domain in full (rest from reference TRBV30 and TRBJ1-1): SQTIHQWPATLVQPVGSPLSLECTVEGTSNPNLYWYRQAAGRGLQLLFYSVGIGQISSEVPQNLSASRPQDRQFILSSKKLLLSDSGFYLCAWVFPGGGTEAFFGQGTRLTVV.

The V call is TRBV29-1, the J call TRBJ2-1; no reliable D call. The germline CDR1 and CDR2 sequences are SQVTM and ANQGSEA. This CDR3 comprises 11 residues. Trimming took off 4 bases at V and 8 bases at J, with 9 bases between the two ends. Here the CDR3 reads CSVVAPDEQFF. Here the CDR3 DNA reads TGCAGCGTTGTTGCCCCAGATGAGCAGTTCTTC.

In this sample, this clone turned up a few times. At one boundary the junction diverges from the germline segment, which might be a read error. Other DNA sequences from this sample encode an identical CDR3 as well. The chain links TRBV7-9 to TRBJ2-3, with 13 nucleotides matching TRBD2. This CDR3 contains 16 residues. Germline CDR1 is SEHNR and CDR2 is FQNEAQ (reference sequence). The CDR3 sequence is CASSQGRLAGGDTQYF. CDR3 nucleotides: TGCGCCAGCAGCCAAGGTAGACTAGCGGGGGGAGATACGCAGTATTTT.

This clone was seen a single time. The chain carries TRBV27 and TRBJ1-1, with TRBD1 as a possible D gene (5 bases). The CDR3 spans 11 residues. Trimming removed 7 bases from V and 5 bases from J, with 8 bases in between. From germline, CDR1 is MNHEY and CDR2 SMNVEV (reference sequence). The CDR3 sequence: CASIGGTEAFF. The CDR3 DNA follows: TGTGCCAGCATCGGGGGAACTGAAGCTTTCTTT.

This clone was counted a few times. The genes are TRBV6-5 and TRBJ2-7, with D unresolved. The CDR3 covers 13 residues. The V end lost 0 bases, the J end lost 4 bases, and 7 bases lay between the germline ends. Per the germline V gene, CDR1 is MNHEY and CDR2 is SVGAGI. The CDR3 loop is CASSYSFDYEQYF. DNA of the CDR3: TGTGCCAGCAGTTACTCGTTCGATTACGAGCAGTACTTC.

This chain links TRBV6-5 with TRBJ2-7; 7 bases are shared with TRBD1. V was pared by 0 bases and J by 1 base, with 6 bases of the junction left unmatched. The length of the CDR3 is 16 residues. Looked up from germline, CDR1 is MNHEY and CDR2 is SVGAGI. DNA for the CDR3: TGTGCCAGCAGTTACTCCGGGACAGCAAGATCCTACGAGCAGTACTTC. As protein: CASSYSGTARSYEQYF.

The V call is TRBV15, the J call TRBJ1-1; D call uncertain. Germline loops: CDR1 LNHNV, CDR2 YYDKDF (reference sequence). Trimming pared 1 base from V and 5 bases from J, leaving 5 bases between. This CDR3 is 12 amino acids long. The CDR3 coding sequence is TGTGCCACCAGCAGAGTTCCGACTGAAGCTTTCTTT. It encodes CATSRVPTEAFF.

The rearrangement joins TRBV10-3 to TRBJ2-7; D is perhaps TRBD1 (6 bases). V gave up 3 bases and J gave up 3 bases, with 12 bases separating them. This CDR3 spans 14 amino acids. Germline V gives CDR1 ENHRY, CDR2 SYGVKD. The CDR3 nucleotides read TGTGCCATCAGTGAAGGGCAGGGGAACTACGAGCAGTACTTC. Amino acids: CAISEGQGNYEQYF.

The chain recombines TRBV5-6 with TRBJ1-2, with a weak D call TRBD1 (6 bases). The ends were cut back, 0 bases at V and 10 bases at J, with 13 bases in the middle. There are 13 residues in the CDR3. Germline CDR1 and CDR2: SGHDT and YYEEEE. CDR3 sequence: CASSLDQGSDYTF. CDR3 coding DNA: TGTGCCAGCAGCTTGGACCAGGGGTCTGACTACACCTTC.

The chain carries TRBV13 and TRBJ1-1; maybe TRBD1 (5 bases). Trimming shortened V by 4 bases and J by 6 bases, and 9 bases separated the two germline ends. This CDR3 contains 12 residues. The germline V gene encodes CDR1 PRHDT and CDR2 FYEKMQ (reference sequence). CDR3 sequence: CASSSGTSEAFF. In DNA, the CDR3 is TGTGCCAGCAGCTCAGGGACTTCTGAAGCTTTCTTT.

This clone was observed many times. V usage is TRBV12-5 and J usage is TRBJ2-5; possibly TRBD1 for D (6 bases). The length of the CDR3 is 18 residues. The V gene's germline CDR1 is LGHNT and CDR2 FRNRAP. Between the trimmed V and J ends, which lost 2 bases and 4 bases, there was a span of 23 bases. The CDR3 sequence: CASGLLNDRTPRGETQYF. The CDR3 region has the DNA TGTGCTAGTGGTTTGCTTAATGACAGGACGCCCCGGGGAGAGACCCAGTACTTC.

This clone was observed a few times. The V call is TRBV4-3, the J call TRBJ2-7; TRBD1 matches 9 bases. Germline assignment: CDR1 LGHNA and CDR2 YSLEER. Trimming at V came to 3 bases and at J to 6 bases, leaving 12 bases not matched to a gene. The CDR3 extends over 16 amino acids. The CDR3 reads CASSHWPGTGIIEQYF. Here the CDR3 DNA reads TGCGCCAGCAGCCATTGGCCCGGGACAGGGATAATCGAGCAGTACTTC.

This clone was found a few times. V gene TRBV19 combines with J gene TRBJ1-3; D remains unclear. Trimming removed 3 bases from V and 4 bases from J, with 16 bases in between. Germline CDR1 and CDR2: LNHDA and SQIVND (reference sequence). This CDR3 has 16 amino acids. CDR3 residues: CASSMSPRTCGNTIYF. The CDR3 DNA follows: TGTGCCAGTAGTATGAGCCCCCGGACTTGCGGAAACACCATATATTTT.

This clone was seen repeatedly, ten times or more. This chain uses TRBV18 with TRBJ2-7; 9 bases line up with TRBD1. With V trimmed by 3 bases and J by 4 bases, 7 bases remained unmatched. This CDR3 contains 15 residues. The V gene's germline CDR1 is KGHSH and CDR2 LQKENI. The CDR3 DNA is TGTGCCAGCTCACCGCGGGACAGGGCGGGATACGAGCAGTACTTC. Protein product: CASSPRDRAGYEQYF. The variable domain in full, completed from reference TRBV18 and TRBJ2-7, reads NAGVMQNPRHLVRRRGQEARLRCSPMKGHSHVYWYRQLPEEGLKFMVYLQKENIIDESGMPKERFSAEFPKEGPSILRIQQVVRGDSAAYFCASSPRDRAGYEQYFGPGTRLTVT.

The rearrangement uses TRBV30 and TRBJ2-3, with TRBD1 matching over 7 bases. The CDR3 is 15 residues long. V lost 2 bases, J lost 2 bases, and 7 bases stayed unmatched. The V gene's germline CDR1 is GTSNPN and CDR2 SVGIG (reference sequence). CDR3 loop: CAWSLTGIITDTQYF. The CDR3 DNA is TGTGCCTGGAGTTTGACAGGGATTATCACAGATACGCAGTATTTT.

The chain uses TRBV11-2 and TRBJ1-2; 9 bases fit TRBD1. This CDR3 has 14 amino acids. The J segment lost 6 bases and the V segment lost 1 base, leaving 3 bases of the junction unmatched. CDR1 SGHAT and CDR2 FQNNGV come from the germline V gene. DNA of the CDR3: TGTGCCAGCAGCTTAGTTGGGACAGGGAATGGCTACACCTTC. Its translation is CASSLVGTGNGYTF.

In its sample, this clone was seen a few times. The rearrangement uses TRBV11-1 and TRBJ2-1; no firm D call. Germline V gives CDR1 SGHAT, CDR2 FQDESV (reference sequence). The length of the CDR3 is 14 residues. Trimming cost V 1 base and J 3 bases, with 7 bases left between them. The CDR3 reads CASSLVGNYNEQFF. As DNA, the CDR3 is TGTGCCAGCAGCTTAGTGGGGAACTACAATGAGCAGTTCTTC.

CDR3 sequence reads: CASANRGGLGYGYTF. DNA of the CDR3: TGTGCCAGCGCTAACAGGGGGGGACTCGGGTATGGCTACACCTTC. The V gene is TRBV2, the J gene TRBJ1-2, with TRBD1 identical over 8 bases. Unmatched junction bases numbered 13, after V lost 8 bases and J lost 5 bases. There are 15 residues in the CDR3. Germline-derived CDR1 and CDR2 are SNHLY and FYNNEI.